Below are 8 T cell receptor beta chains sequenced from a single sample in a study of blood T cell repertoires in COVID-19. Assay: immunoSEQ multiplex PCR; the TCRdb copy retains only in-frame clones and omits some. Here the sample spans some 160,000 clones, 88% being singletons. The sample consisted of peripheral blood. The receptor set was obtained from a man aged 50 to 59 who had recovered from COVID-19.

This clone was seen a few times. This chain uses TRBV6-5 with TRBJ1-6; D unclear. Germline V lookup: CDR1 MNHEY, CDR2 SVGAGI. Trimming shortened V by 0 bases and J by 6 bases, and 3 bases separated the two germline ends. The CDR3 has 13 residues. DNA of the CDR3: TGTGCCAGCAGTTACTCCCTTAATTCACCCCTCCACTTT. Its translation: CASSYSLNSPLHF.

V and J are TRBV19 and TRBJ1-1; D remains ambiguous. The V gene lost 3 bases and the J gene lost 2 bases, with 10 bases spanning the gap. This CDR3 comprises 14 residues. Germline CDR1 LNHDA, CDR2 SQIVND (reference sequence). The CDR3: CASSIYSDNTEAFF. The CDR3 coding sequence is TGTGCCAGTAGTATCTATAGCGATAACACTGAAGCTTTCTTT. Combining the CDR3 with reference TRBV19 and TRBJ1-1 gives the whole variable domain DGGITQSPKYLFRKEGQNVTLSCEQNLNHDAMYWYRQDPGQGLRLIYYSQIVNDFQKGDIAEGYSVSREKKESFPLTVTSAQKNPTAFYLCASSIYSDNTEAFFGQGTRLTVV.

This clone was recorded a few times. The rearrangement uses TRBV28 and TRBJ1-5; 7 positions agree with TRBD1. Trimming at V came to 5 bases and at J to 2 bases, leaving 12 bases not matched to a gene. The CDR3 is 17 residues long. Germline V lookup: CDR1 MDHEN, CDR2 SYDVKM. CDR3 bases: TGTGCCAGCAGTCTCCCCTTACAGGGGTCGCGCAATCAGCCCCAGCATTTT. As protein: CASSLPLQGSRNQPQHF.

The V call is TRBV6-1, the J call TRBJ1-5; D perhaps matches TRBD1 (6 bases). Germline loops: CDR1 MNHNS, CDR2 SASEGT. CDR3 size: 16 residues. Trimming pared 3 bases from V and 3 bases from J, leaving 15 bases between. This chain's CDR3 is CASSDLLQGSNQPQHF. CDR3 DNA: TGTGCCAGCAGTGATCTACTACAGGGCTCCAATCAGCCCCAGCATTTT.

V is TRBV7-3 and J is TRBJ2-1; 8 bases agree with TRBD2. Germline V gene lookup returns CDR1 SGHTA and CDR2 FQGTGA. Trimming cost V 1 base and J 8 bases; bases outside gene matches: 10. The CDR3 consists of 16 residues. This CDR3 is CASSLIAGGPGDEQFF. The CDR3 region has the DNA TGTGCCAGCAGCTTAATCGCGGGGGGCCCCGGAGATGAGCAGTTCTTC.

The rearrangement uses TRBV24-1 and TRBJ1-5, with D possibly being TRBD1 (5 bases). The CDR3 spans 14 residues. Per the germline V gene, CDR1 is KGHDR and CDR2 is SFDVKD. V lost 5 bases and J 6 bases, leaving 13 bases between the germline ends. Here the CDR3 reads CATSGRGGRQPQHF. DNA of the CDR3: TGTGCCACCAGTGGGAGGGGAGGGCGTCAGCCCCAGCATTTT.

The rearrangement joins TRBV6-4 to TRBJ2-2, with 14 bases fitting TRBD2. This CDR3 has 17 residues. Trimming took 6 bases from V and 1 from J; bases not matched to a gene: 4. Germline CDR1 reads MRHNA; CDR2 reads SNTAGT. CDR3: CASRTSGRARNTGELFF. The CDR3 DNA is TGTGCCAGCAGGACTAGCGGGAGGGCTCGGAACACCGGGGAGCTGTTTTTT.

This clone has more than one count but fewer than ten. V gene TRBV4-1 combines with J gene TRBJ1-5, with a tentative D call TRBD1 (6 bases). The V and J ends lost 1 base and 2 bases respectively, with 15 bases between them. Germline-derived CDR1 and CDR2 are MGHRA and YSYEKL. The CDR3 contains 17 residues. CDR3 nucleotides: TGCGCCAGCAGCCAAGGCGGCGGGGGCGGTGGCAATCAGCCCCAGCATTTT. Protein sequence: CASSQGGGGGGNQPQHF.